The next 27 T cell receptor beta chains were all read from a single sample in a study of T cell responses to AZD1222 COVID-19 vaccine. The table came from immunoSEQ multiplex PCR; TCRdb's copy has only in-frame clones and leaves some out. The sample carries around 100,000 clones, 80% to 95% recorded once. The sequencing used peripheral blood, collected on day 0 of AZD1222 vaccination. The receptors derive from an adult in good health.

The chain carries TRBV11-2 and TRBJ2-7; TRBD2 matches 12 bases. CDR1 and CDR2 from the germline V gene are SGHAT and FQNNGV. The V and J ends lost 6 bases and 4 bases, in that order; junction bases with no gene match: 1. The CDR3 consists of 13 residues. Written as DNA, the CDR3 is TGTGCCAGCAGGACTAGCGGGGGTTACGAGCAGTACTTC. Translation gives CASRTSGGYEQYF.

The chain combines TRBV2 with TRBJ2-3, with TRBD1 matching over 7 bases. V trimming: 10 bases; J trimming: 0 bases; junction bases outside the gene matches: 7. CDR1 and CDR2 (germline): SNHLY, FYNNEI. The CDR3 contains 14 residues. This CDR3 reads CATRQGPSTDTQYF. Written as DNA, the CDR3 is TGTGCCACCCGACAGGGCCCCAGCACAGATACGCAGTATTTT.

Here the CDR3 reads CASSQEGQGLTEAFF. The DNA for the CDR3 is TGTGCCAGCAGCCAAGAAGGACAGGGGCTCACTGAAGCTTTCTTT. J is TRBJ1-1 and V is TRBV4-2; the match to TRBD1 covers 9 bases. This CDR3 contains 15 residues. The germline V gene encodes CDR1 LGHNA and CDR2 YNFKEQ. Trimming cost V 0 bases and J 4 bases; bases outside gene matches: 3.

The CDR3 coding sequence is TGTGCCAGCAGAACAGGTTTCATATCCAATCAGCCCCAGCATTTT. Residues: CASRTGFISNQPQHF. This chain connects TRBV2 to TRBJ1-5; D perhaps matches TRBD1 (5 bases). This CDR3 contains 15 residues. Trimming removed 6 bases from V and 3 bases from J, with 15 bases in between. CDR1 SNHLY and CDR2 FYNNEI come from the germline V gene.

This sequence joins TRBV7-9 and TRBJ2-3, with 8 bases matching TRBD2. CDR1 is SEHNR and CDR2 is FQNEAQ in the germline V gene (reference sequence). This CDR3 comprises 17 residues. J lost 2 bases, V lost 5 bases, and 12 bases had no gene match. Here the CDR3 reads CASSTPLGRGATDTQYF. The CDR3 region has the DNA TGTGCCAGCAGCACCCCCTTGGGGCGGGGGGCCACAGATACGCAGTATTTT.

The chain combines TRBV30 with TRBJ2-7, with 10 bases aligning to TRBD2. The V and J ends lost 3 bases and 5 bases, in that order; junction bases with no gene match: 10. The CDR3 runs 15 residues. Germline-derived CDR1 and CDR2 are GTSNPN and SVGIG (reference sequence). The CDR3 is CAWSAGTSASNEQYF. The CDR3 nucleotides are TGTGCCTGGAGCGCCGGGACTAGCGCCTCTAACGAGCAGTACTTC.

This chain joins TRBV6-5 and TRBJ1-2; 7 bases map to TRBD1. The CDR3 loop spans 12 amino acids. Trimming removed 6 bases from V and 4 bases from J; junction bases left unmatched: 2. Germline CDR1 is MNHEY and CDR2 is SVGAGI. CDR3 in DNA: TGTGCCAGCAGCCGGGACAGCTATGGCTACACCTTC. Translating it yields CASSRDSYGYTF.

This chain joins TRBV11-3 and TRBJ2-1, with 8 bases lining up with TRBD1. V was pared by 2 bases and J by 8 bases, with 8 bases of the junction left unmatched. CDR1 SGHNT and CDR2 YENEEA come from the germline V gene. This CDR3 is 15 amino acids long. CDR3 region: CASSLQGQGADEQFF. The CDR3 DNA reads as TGTGCCAGCAGCTTACAAGGACAGGGCGCCGATGAGCAGTTCTTC.

The chain is built from TRBV7-2 and TRBJ2-2; 9 nucleotides agree with TRBD2. CDR3 length: 16 amino acids. With 4 bases clipped from V and 6 bases from J, the junction kept 9 bases outside the gene matches. Germline V gives CDR1 SGHTA, CDR2 FQGNSA. This CDR3 is CASSWRRGGVAGELFF. CDR3 sequence (DNA): TGTGCCAGCAGCTGGAGGCGGGGGGGCGTTGCCGGGGAGCTGTTTTTT.

The CDR3 region has the DNA TGTGCCAGCAGCTTGCTAGGCCGGGAGACCCAGTACTTC. Its protein product is CASSLLGRETQYF. The chain has TRBV5-4 and TRBJ2-5; D unresolved. The CDR3 covers 13 residues. V was cut by 1 base and J by 5 bases, with 9 bases left in between. Germline assignment: CDR1 SGHNT and CDR2 YYREEE (reference sequence).

This sequence joins TRBV19 and TRBJ1-2; D may be TRBD1 (6 bases). The CDR3 length is 15 residues. V gave up 4 bases and J gave up 4 bases, with 16 bases separating them. Germline V gives CDR1 LNHDA, CDR2 SQIVND (reference sequence). The DNA of the CDR3 is TGTGCCAGTAGTACCACCGGGACAAGTACCTATGGCTACACCTTC. Its translation is CASSTTGTSTYGYTF.

The gene calls are TRBV7-2 and TRBJ2-2; 9 nucleotides match TRBD2. The junction had 4 bases not matched to a gene; V was cut back by 4 bases and J by 4 bases. The CDR3 extends over 15 amino acids. The germline V gene encodes CDR1 SGHTA and CDR2 FQGNSA. CDR3 bases: TGTGCCAGCAGCTCTGTAGCGGGGGTCACCGGGGAGCTGTTTTTT. It is translated as CASSSVAGVTGELFF.

V gene TRBV9 combines with J gene TRBJ1-2, with a tentative D call TRBD1 (6 bases). Germline loops: CDR1 SGDLS, CDR2 YYNGEE. Trimming stripped 4 bases from V and 3 bases from J, with 16 bases between. The CDR3 contains 15 residues. The CDR3 DNA is TGTGCCAGCAGCCCCCCCCCGGGGGGCGACTATGGCTACACCTTC. Its translation is CASSPPPGGDYGYTF. The whole variable domain, remainder taken from reference TRBV9 and TRBJ1-2, is DSGVTQTPKHLITATGQRVTLRCSPRSGDLSVYWYQQSLDQGLQFLIQYYNGEERAKGNILERFSAQQFPDLHSELNLSSLELGDSALYFCASSPPPGGDYGYTFGSGTRLTVV.

The chain combines TRBV28 with TRBJ1-3; TRBD1 might be the D (5 bases). The CDR3 has 16 residues. Germline V gene data show CDR1 as MDHEN and CDR2 as SYDVKM. V shed 6 bases and J shed 1 base, with 16 bases lying between them. The CDR3 protein is CASRAPGRKSGNTIYF. The CDR3 region has the DNA TGTGCCAGCAGAGCCCCGGGACGCAAGTCTGGAAACACCATATATTTT.

V and J are TRBV28 and TRBJ1-6; 9 positions match TRBD1. This CDR3 region has 14 residues. Trimming took 5 bases from V and 9 from J; bases not matched to a gene: 5. Germline CDR1 reads MDHEN; CDR2 reads SYDVKM. This CDR3 reads CASSQDRGGSPLHF. The CDR3 nucleotides are TGTGCCAGCAGTCAAGACAGGGGGGGTTCACCCCTCCACTTT.

The chain uses TRBV10-3 and TRBJ1-5, with TRBD1 matching over 10 bases. CDR1 is ENHRY and CDR2 is SYGVKD in the germline V gene. Trimming at V came to 6 bases and at J to 6 bases, leaving 8 bases not matched to a gene. CDR3 length: 15 residues. The CDR3 is CAISAGQGRGQPQHF. The CDR3 DNA reads as TGTGCCATCAGCGCGGGACAGGGGAGAGGTCAGCCCCAGCATTTT.

This chain links TRBV9 with TRBJ2-1; D is unresolved. Trimming removed 3 bases at V and 10 bases at J, with 11 bases between. The CDR3 contains 12 residues. Germline CDR1 reads SGDLS; CDR2 reads YYNGEE. In DNA, the CDR3 is TGTGCCAGCAGCGCCCCGAGGAGAGAGCAGTTCTTC. The encoded protein is CASSAPRREQFF.

The chain recombines TRBV28 with TRBJ1-4; 8 bases are shared with TRBD1. The trim removed 8 bases at V and 1 base at J, leaving 9 bases unmatched. Germline-derived CDR1 and CDR2 are MDHEN and SYDVKM. The CDR3 spans 16 residues. The CDR3 coding sequence is TGTGCCAGCGGCCAAAACAGGGGGAAAACTAATGAAAAACTGTTTTTT. It encodes CASGQNRGKTNEKLFF.

The chain has TRBV4-2 and TRBJ2-3, with D perhaps matching TRBD2 (7 bases). The CDR3 has 17 residues. Germline CDR1 is LGHNA and CDR2 is YNFKEQ. V shed 2 bases and J shed 1 base, with 16 bases lying between them. The CDR3 loop is CASSQTSGGRGTDTQYF. CDR3 sequence (DNA): TGTGCCAGCAGCCAAACTTCCGGGGGGCGCGGCACAGATACGCAGTATTTT.

This clone was observed once. This sequence joins TRBV7-9 and TRBJ1-1, with 9 bases identical to TRBD1. The length of the CDR3 is 13 residues. Unmatched junction bases numbered 1, after V lost 5 bases and J lost 3 bases. Germline assignment: CDR1 SEHNR and CDR2 FQNEAQ (reference sequence). CDR3 loop: CASSRQGDTEAFF. The CDR3 coding sequence is TGTGCCAGCAGCCGACAGGGGGACACTGAAGCTTTCTTT.

This chain connects TRBV10-3 to TRBJ1-1, with 7 bases that match TRBD1. Trimming took 3 bases from V and 8 from J; bases not matched to a gene: 9. Germline V lookup: CDR1 ENHRY, CDR2 SYGVKD. The CDR3 is made up of 14 amino acids. The CDR3 reads CAISDITTGLEAFF. CDR3 nucleotides: TGTGCCATCAGTGACATAACGACAGGGTTGGAAGCTTTCTTT.

This chain uses TRBV9 with TRBJ2-7; 13 nucleotides match TRBD2. The CDR3 has 16 amino acids. Trimming cost V 0 bases and J 3 bases; bases outside gene matches: 3. Germline V gene data show CDR1 as SGDLS and CDR2 as YYNGEE. The CDR3 loop reads CASSVGGLAGVYEQYF. CDR3 DNA sequence: TGTGCCAGCAGCGTAGGTGGACTAGCGGGGGTCTACGAGCAGTACTTC.

The genes are TRBV7-2 and TRBJ2-2, with 7 nucleotides matching TRBD1. The CDR3 is 15 residues long. Germline V CDR1 and CDR2: SGHTA, FQGNSA. Trimming at V came to 7 bases and at J to 5 bases, leaving 10 bases not matched to a gene. The CDR3 DNA reads as TGTGCCAGCAACGAGGGACAGAGGGGTACCGGGGAGCTGTTTTTT. Translation: CASNEGQRGTGELFF.

This clone appeared once. The V gene is TRBV5-6, the J gene TRBJ1-2; D is ambiguous. Germline V gene data show CDR1 as SGHDT and CDR2 as YYEEEE. The CDR3 is made up of 14 amino acids. Between the trimmed V and J ends, which lost 1 base and 4 bases, there was a span of 11 bases. CDR3 sequence reads: CASSLWGTPYGYTF. CDR3 in DNA: TGTGCCAGCAGCTTGTGGGGAACCCCCTATGGCTACACCTTC. The whole variable domain, filled in from reference TRBV5-6 and TRBJ1-2, reads DAGVTQSPTHLIKTRGQQVTLRCSPKSGHDTVSWYQQALGQGPQFIFQYYEEEERQRGNFPDRFSGHQFPNYSSELNVNALLLGDSALYLCASSLWGTPYGYTFGSGTRLTVV.

This clone came up once. The V gene is TRBV14, the J gene TRBJ1-4; TRBD1 aligns across 10 bases. Trimming removed 2 bases from V and 7 bases from J; junction bases left unmatched: 7. The CDR3 covers 16 residues. Looked up from germline, CDR1 is SGHDN and CDR2 is FVKESK. The CDR3 spells CASSQRDRGRREKLFF. CDR3 nucleotide sequence: TGTGCCAGCAGCCAACGGGACAGGGGAAGGCGTGAAAAACTGTTTTTT.

V gene TRBV12-3 or TRBV12-4 combines with J gene TRBJ2-2; no firm D call. This CDR3 contains 13 residues. V was shortened by 11 bases and J by 4 bases, with 14 bases between the two germline ends. Written as DNA, the CDR3 is TGTGCCGTGGAGCTGGGATCCACCGGGGAGCTGTTTTTT. It is translated as CAVELGSTGELFF.

The rearrangement links TRBV19 to TRBJ1-4; D gene ambiguous. Trimming stripped 7 bases from V and 3 bases from J, with 12 bases between. CDR3 size: 14 residues. CDR1 LNHDA and CDR2 SQIVND come from the germline V gene (reference sequence). The CDR3 loop is CASNTGIPNEKLFF. The DNA for the CDR3 is TGTGCCAGTAATACCGGGATACCTAATGAAAAACTGTTTTTT.